One and the same sample provided the 31 T cell receptor beta chains below, sequenced in a study of blood T cells in healthy people across ages (dated by TCRdb to between 2015 and 2017). The library was built by means of 5' RACE. Instrument used: Illumina HiSeq 2500. A second PCR of about 7 to 12 cycles was performed with a sample-barcoded 5' primer and a J-beta primer mix. In TCRdb, the public reads were trimmed at Q25 with fastp and aligned with MiXCR, with productive beta chains retained. Each record represents a unique CDR3 protein, reported with the most common genes and DNA among its rows. Counted in this sample were 710,000 or so distinct CDR3 sequences; 20% to 25% of them appeared once. About 22% of the sample is held by the ten biggest clonotypes. Source material: blood. The receptors shown here come from a man between 65 and 85 years old in good health.

The chain couples TRBV7-6 to TRBJ2-5, with TRBD2 identical over 14 bases. The end of the DNA is better explained by TRBJ2-1, so the J call may be wrong. CDR3 size: 18 residues. The germline gives CDR1 SGHVS, CDR2 FNYEAQ. The CDR3 nucleotides read TGTGCCAGCAGCCCGGGACTAGCGGGAGCCCCTTGGGACAATGAGCAGTTCTTC. This codes for CASSPGLAGAPWDNEQFF.

This clonotype was seen repeatedly, ten times or more. The chain links TRBV5-4 to TRBJ2-5; 7 bases are a match to TRBD2. V was clipped by 4 bases and J by 5 bases; unmatched bases: 5. There are 13 residues in the CDR3. Germline-derived CDR1 and CDR2 are SGHNT and YYREEE (reference sequence). CDR3 coding DNA: TGTGCCAGCAGCCAATTGGGGGGGGAGACCCAGTACTTC. The encoded protein is CASSQLGGETQYF. Looking up the rest from reference TRBV5-4 and TRBJ2-5 gives the full variable domain: ETGVTQSPTHLIKTRGQQVTLRCSSQSGHNTVSWYQQALGQGPQFIFQYYREEENGRGNFPPRFSGLQFPNYSSELNVNALELDDSALYLCASSQLGGETQYFGPGTRLLVL.

The J gene is TRBJ1-2, the V gene TRBV10-3, with a tentative D call TRBD1 (6 bases). CDR1 is ENHRY, CDR2 SYGVKD, per germline. Trimming cost V 3 bases and J 5 bases, with 16 bases left between them. The CDR3 runs 15 residues. The CDR3 spells CAISDPSGTLYGYTF. The CDR3 nucleotides read TGTGCCATCAGTGACCCATCCGGGACACTGTATGGCTACACCTTC.

The rearrangement joins TRBV5-6 to TRBJ2-7; a weak D match, TRBD1 (6 bases). In germline, CDR1 is SGHDT, CDR2 YYEEEE. Trimming shortened V by 4 bases and J by 1 base, and 12 bases separated the two germline ends. The CDR3 runs 14 residues. The CDR3 reads CASSPGTLSYEQYV. Here the CDR3 DNA reads TGTGCCAGCAGCCCGGGGACATTGTCCTACGAGCAGTACGTC.

The chain has TRBV10-3 and TRBJ1-2; D is unclear. The V end was cut by 8 bases, the J end by 8 bases, with 12 bases between. Germline CDR1 is ENHRY and CDR2 is SYGVKD. CDR3 length equals 11 residues. The CDR3 coding sequence is TGTGCCATCTCCCCTGGGGAAGGCTACACCTTC. Translated, it gives CAISPGEGYTF.

The J gene is TRBJ2-1, the V gene TRBV20-1; 7 nucleotides line up with TRBD1. This CDR3 region has 14 residues. Germline loops: CDR1 DFQATT, CDR2 SNEGSKA (reference sequence). With 6 bases clipped from V and 6 bases from J, the junction kept 11 bases outside the gene matches. The CDR3, as DNA: TGCAGTGCCACGACAGGGAAGTATCTCAATGAGCAGTTCTTC. This translates into CSATTGKYLNEQFF.

The chain recombines TRBV12-3 or TRBV12-4 with TRBJ1-3; D gene uncertain. Trimming left V 5 bases short and J 0 bases short, with 11 bases between. This CDR3 has 15 amino acids. This CDR3 reads CASSPERVSGNTIYF. As DNA, the CDR3 is TGTGCCAGCAGTCCTGAACGGGTCTCTGGAAACACCATATATTTT.

The chain uses TRBV5-5 and TRBJ2-3; a weak D match, TRBD2 (6 bases). The CDR3 length is 15 residues. Trimming removed 7 bases at V and 0 bases at J, with 15 bases between. The germline V gene encodes CDR1 SGHKS and CDR2 YYEKEE (reference sequence). The CDR3 protein is CASDLGGASTDTQYF. CDR3 bases: TGTGCCAGCGACTTGGGAGGTGCTAGCACAGATACGCAGTATTTT.

The chain combines TRBV18 with TRBJ2-5; maybe TRBD2 (5 bases). V was cut by 5 bases and J by 3 bases, with 10 bases left in between. Germline V gene lookup returns CDR1 KGHSH and CDR2 LQKENI. The CDR3 totals 13 residues. The CDR3 sequence is CASSEGTKETQYF. DNA for the CDR3: TGTGCCAGCTCAGAGGGCACCAAAGAGACCCAGTACTTC. The whole variable domain, filled in from reference TRBV18 and TRBJ2-5, reads NAGVMQNPRHLVRRRGQEARLRCSPMKGHSHVYWYRQLPEEGLKFMVYLQKENIIDESGMPKERFSAEFPKEGPSILRIQQVVRGDSAAYFCASSEGTKETQYFGPGTRLLVL.

This clonotype was detected a few times. This chain connects TRBV10-3 to TRBJ1-3; 7 bases are shared with TRBD1. The CDR3 length is 15 residues. Trimming removed 1 base from V and 3 bases from J; junction bases left unmatched: 3. Germline lookup yields CDR1 ENHRY and CDR2 SYGVKD. Here the CDR3 reads CAISELTGIGNTIYF. The DNA of the CDR3 is TGTGCCATCAGTGAGTTGACAGGGATTGGAAACACCATATATTTT.

The chain joins TRBV12-3 or TRBV12-4 to TRBJ1-2, with 7 bases matching TRBD1. The CDR3 has 13 amino acids. The junction had 7 bases not matched to a gene; V was cut back by 5 bases and J by 7 bases. CDR3 sequence reads: CASSTDRAAGYTF. CDR3 coding DNA: TGTGCCAGCAGTACTGACAGGGCGGCTGGCTACACCTTC.

This clonotype was recorded a few times. The chain couples TRBV7-9 to TRBJ1-4, with 9 bases fitting TRBD1. J gave up 7 bases and V 5 bases, and 8 bases lay outside the gene matches. CDR3 length equals 15 residues. Germline-derived CDR1 and CDR2 are SEHNR and FQNEAQ (reference sequence). The CDR3 protein is CASSTPGQGVEKLFF. CDR3 nucleotide sequence: TGTGCCAGCAGCACCCCGGGACAGGGAGTTGAAAAACTGTTTTTT.

This clonotype was seen a handful of times. The chain recombines TRBV18 with TRBJ2-5; possible D gene TRBD2, 5 bases. In germline, CDR1 is KGHSH, CDR2 LQKENI. V lost 0 bases to trimming and J lost 4 bases, with 12 bases between them. CDR3 size: 15 residues. Here the CDR3 reads CASSPPGVLGETQYF. CDR3 in DNA: TGTGCCAGCTCACCACCGGGAGTATTGGGAGAGACCCAGTACTTC.

This clonotype was detected a few times. The chain's CDR3 is CASSKRGWETQYF. CDR3 nucleotide sequence: TGTGCCAGCAGTAAGCGGGGATGGGAGACCCAGTACTTC. The V gene is TRBV12-3 or TRBV12-4, the J gene TRBJ2-5; 7 bases agree with TRBD2. The CDR3 consists of 13 residues. Losses at the gene ends were 5 bases for V and 5 bases for J; bases not matched to a gene: 5.

This clonotype was found many times. CDR3 sequence: CASSPGPSNYGYTF. The CDR3 DNA follows: TGTGCCAGCAGCCCCGGCCCCTCTAACTATGGCTACACCTTC. The chain joins TRBV12-3 or TRBV12-4 to TRBJ1-2, with no clear D. There are 14 residues in the CDR3. Trimming shortened V by 6 bases and J by 0 bases, and 11 bases separated the two germline ends.

This clonotype was observed a few times. An end of the junction does not agree with germline; a read error may underlie this. V usage is TRBV6-5 and J usage is TRBJ2-3, with D possibly matching TRBD2 (5 bases). The CDR3 covers 14 residues. Germline lookup yields CDR1 MNHEY and CDR2 SVGAGI. The CDR3 coding sequence is TGTGCCAGCAGTTATAAACTAGACACAGATGCGCAGTATTTT. Protein sequence: CASSYKLDTDAQYF.

This sequence joins TRBV5-5 and TRBJ2-3; D remains unclear. With 0 bases removed from V and 7 bases from J, the gap between germline ends came to 12 bases. CDR1 and CDR2 from the germline V gene are SGHKS and YYEKEE (reference sequence). The CDR3 consists of 14 residues. CDR3 nucleotide sequence: TGTGCCAGCAGCTTGGACCCATCCTTGAATACGCAGTATTTT. It encodes CASSLDPSLNTQYF.

The table lists this clonotype with a count of one. The V gene is TRBV3-1, the J gene TRBJ2-3; no clear D. With 1 base removed from V and 2 bases from J, the gap between germline ends came to 16 bases. Per germline, CDR1 LGHDT and CDR2 YNNKEL (reference sequence). This CDR3 is 17 amino acids long. CDR3 sequence (DNA): TGTGCCAGCAGCCAAGTTAGTCCTTTGGGTTCCACAGATACGCAGTATTTT. This gives the protein CASSQVSPLGSTDTQYF.

This clonotype was detected a few times. The CDR3 is CASKDDRALSYNEQFF. CDR3 in DNA: TGTGCCAGCAAGGACGACAGGGCACTTTCCTACAATGAGCAGTTCTTC. The chain has TRBV12-3 or TRBV12-4 and TRBJ2-1, with TRBD1 matching over 7 bases. Unmatched junction bases numbered 10, after V lost 7 bases and J lost 1 base. The CDR3 runs 16 residues.

As regards this clonotype: This may be a read error, as it is one base from a much larger clone. V is TRBV5-5 and J is TRBJ1-1; 7 bases align to TRBD1. Germline-derived CDR1 and CDR2 are SGHKS and YYEKEE (reference sequence). V dropped 1 base and J dropped 1; count of bases not matched to a gene: 7. The CDR3 is 16 amino acids. The CDR3 DNA sequence: TGTGCCAGCAGCTTGACAGGGGTGAGTACGAACACTGAAGCTTTCTTT. This gives the protein CASSLTGVSTNTEAFF.

J is TRBJ2-7 and V is TRBV7-2; no clear D gene. The CDR3 runs to 11 residues. Germline loops: CDR1 SGHTA, CDR2 FQGNSA. V lost 5 bases and J 5 bases, leaving 7 bases between the germline ends. CDR3 nucleotides: TGTGCCAGCAGCATCGGCCACGAGCAGTACTTC. It encodes CASSIGHEQYF.

This clonotype turned up a few times. The junction shows a germline mismatch at one end, possibly a read error. This chain links TRBV5-5 with TRBJ1-6; the D gene is possibly TRBD1 (6 bases). From germline, CDR1 is SGHKS and CDR2 YYEKEE (reference sequence). The length of the CDR3 is 15 residues. The CDR3 loop reads CAGSLLDSNNSPLHF. In DNA form, the CDR3 reads TGTGCCGGCAGCTTGTTGGACAGCAATAATTCACCCCTCCACTTT.

In this sample, this clonotype turned up a few times. V is TRBV3-1 and J is TRBJ2-5, with D maybe TRBD1 (5 bases). The CDR3 loop spans 12 amino acids. V gave up 6 bases and J gave up 5 bases, with 10 bases separating them. Germline CDR1 and CDR2: LGHDT and YNNKEL (reference sequence). In DNA, the CDR3 is TGTGCCAGCAGGGACAAATGGGAGACCCAGTACTTC. This encodes CASRDKWETQYF.

The chain combines TRBV7-9 with TRBJ2-1; 9 bases are a match to TRBD2. The CDR3 sequence is 15 residues long. With 3 bases clipped from V and 5 bases from J, the junction kept 5 bases outside the gene matches. Per germline, CDR1 SEHNR and CDR2 FQNEAQ (reference sequence). Here the CDR3 reads CASSFQAGGNNEQFF. CDR3 in DNA: TGTGCCAGCAGCTTTCAGGCGGGGGGGAACAATGAGCAGTTCTTC.

The V call is TRBV7-3, the J call TRBJ2-5, with TRBD2 matching over 12 bases. The assigned J gene may be wrong: the sequence end matches TRBJ2-1 better. This CDR3 has 15 residues. CDR1 is SGHTA and CDR2 is FQGTGA in the germline V gene. The CDR3 here is CASSLLAGGVDEQFF. The CDR3, as DNA: TGTGCCAGCAGCTTACTAGCGGGAGGGGTCGATGAGCAGTTCTTC.

The chain carries TRBV11-2 and TRBJ1-1; D unresolved. Trimming removed 2 bases at V and 5 bases at J, with 12 bases between. Per germline, CDR1 SGHAT and CDR2 FQNNGV. The CDR3 spans 14 residues. In nucleotides, the CDR3 is TGTGCCAGCAGCTTACGGGGTGTGTGGACTGAAGCTTTCTTT. Protein: CASSLRGVWTEAFF. Full variable domain (rest looked up from reference TRBV11-2 and TRBJ1-1): EAGVAQSPRYKIIEKRQSVAFWCNPISGHATLYWYQQILGQGPKLLIQFQNNGVVDDSQLPKDRFSAERLKGVDSTLKIQPAKLEDSAVYLCASSLRGVWTEAFFGQGTRLTVV.

The sample holds a few counts of this clonotype. This rearrangement joins TRBV7-2 to TRBJ1-2; 9 bases are a match to TRBD1. The CDR3 totals 16 residues. The germline V gene has CDR1 SGHTA and CDR2 FQGNSA. The junction had 7 bases not matched to a gene; V was cut back by 3 bases and J by 2 bases. CDR3 amino acids: CASSLRWDRANYGYTF. Here the CDR3 DNA reads TGTGCCAGCAGCTTGCGGTGGGACAGGGCGAACTATGGCTACACCTTC.

The CDR3 DNA sequence: TGTGCCAGCAGTTGGGACGGGGGCTATGGCTACACCTTC. This codes for CASSWDGGYGYTF. The genes are TRBV27 and TRBJ1-2; possible D gene TRBD1, 5 bases. The germline V gene has CDR1 MNHEY and CDR2 SMNVEV (reference sequence). The CDR3 is 13 residues long. V dropped 4 bases and J dropped 4 bases, with 10 bases sitting between them.

Only a few counts were recorded for this clonotype. The chain combines TRBV7-9 with TRBJ2-7; no reliable D call. Germline lookup yields CDR1 SEHNR and CDR2 FQNEAQ (reference sequence). The CDR3 is 13 residues long. Trimming removed 6 bases from V and 7 bases from J, with 16 bases in between. CDR3 coding DNA: TGTGCCAGCAGTCGACCCCCCATGGCTGAGCAGTACTTC. Its translation: CASSRPPMAEQYF.

V gene TRBV6-2 or TRBV6-3 combines with J gene TRBJ1-2; D is unclear. This CDR3 has 13 residues. Trimming removed 0 bases at V and 7 bases at J, with 9 bases between. Germline V lookup: CDR1 MNHEY, CDR2 SVGEGT. The CDR3 here is CASSYSWFGGYTF. For the CDR3, the DNA is TGTGCCAGCAGTTACTCCTGGTTTGGTGGCTACACCTTC.

The J gene is TRBJ2-3, the V gene TRBV5-1, with D possibly being TRBD2 (6 bases). CDR1 and CDR2 (germline): SGHRS, YFSETQ. Trimming took 2 bases from V and 1 from J, leaving 11 bases between them. This CDR3 has 15 residues. The CDR3, as DNA: TGCGCCAGCAGCTTCGGGGGAAGAGGCACAGATACGCAGTATTTT. Residues: CASSFGGRGTDTQYF.